Shown below are 18 T cell receptor beta chains from a single sample sequenced in a study of cytomegalovirus exposure and HLA in healthy donors. PCR was performed using 60 Vbeta and 13 Jbeta primers. Measured with immunoSEQ multiplex PCR; TCRdb has only the in-frame clones, and not every one. Of about 91,000 clones in the sample, around nine tenths were seen once. Sequenced: PBMCs. All receptors derive from a young man in good health and CMV-seropositive.

V and J are TRBV28 and TRBJ2-1; 8 bases are shared with TRBD2. In germline, CDR1 is MDHEN, CDR2 SYDVKM. V trimming: 6 bases; J trimming: 6 bases; junction bases outside the gene matches: 10. This CDR3 spans 15 amino acids. The CDR3 DNA reads as TGTGCCAGCAGACAAAGCGGGAGTCGGGGCAATGAGCAGTTCTTC. Its protein product is CASRQSGSRGNEQFF. The complete variable domain, with remaining parts taken from reference TRBV28 and TRBJ2-1, reads DVKVTQSSRYLVKRTGEKVFLECVQDMDHENMFWYRQDPGLGLRLIYFSYDVKMKEKGDIPEGYSVSREKKERFSLILESASTNQTSMYLCASRQSGSRGNEQFFGPGTRLTVL.

The rearrangement uses TRBV27 and TRBJ1-5; 7 bases line up with TRBD1. Germline CDR1 is MNHEY and CDR2 is SMNVEV (reference sequence). The CDR3 length is 17 residues. The J segment lost 0 bases and the V segment lost 6 bases, leaving 11 bases of the junction unmatched. CDR3 bases: TGTGCCAGCAGGGAGGGGGCCACGGCATATAGCAATCAGCCCCAGCATTTT. Amino acid sequence: CASREGATAYSNQPQHF.

The chain links TRBV5-4 to TRBJ1-2; D is possibly TRBD1 (5 bases). Germline V gene data show CDR1 as SGHNT and CDR2 as YYREEE (reference sequence). V was pared by 0 bases and J by 8 bases, with 23 bases between. CDR3 size: 17 residues. The CDR3 DNA reads TGTGCCAGCAGCTTGGAATCGGGCAGGGTGGCAGGGAACGGCTACACCTTC. Its translation: CASSLESGRVAGNGYTF.

The V call is TRBV11-2, the J call TRBJ2-1; the D gene is possibly TRBD1 (10 bases). With 2 bases removed from V and 7 bases from J, the gap between germline ends came to 27 bases. The CDR3 has 19 residues. Germline loops: CDR1 SGHAT, CDR2 FQNNGV. The CDR3 DNA follows: TGTGCCAGCAGCTTATGGGACAGGGGTCTAGCGGGAATCGGAAATGAGCAGTTCTTC. Residues: CASSLWDRGLAGIGNEQFF.

J is TRBJ2-5 and V is TRBV5-1, with a tentative D call TRBD1 (6 bases). The CDR3 sequence is 16 residues long. Germline lookup yields CDR1 SGHRS and CDR2 YFSETQ. Trimming stripped 4 bases from V and 5 bases from J, with 21 bases between. CDR3 protein: CASSGQPRTDRETQYF. The DNA for the CDR3 is TGCGCCAGCAGCGGTCAACCTCGGACAGATCGGGAGACCCAGTACTTC.

The table lists this clone with a few counts. The chain carries TRBV15 and TRBJ2-7; 9 nucleotides align to TRBD1. The CDR3 spans 14 residues. Germline V gives CDR1 LNHNV, CDR2 YYDKDF (reference sequence). Germline trimming cut 3 bases from V and 0 bases from J; bases unmatched to any gene: 0. CDR3 coding DNA: TGTGCCACCAGCAGGACAGGGGGCTCCTACGAGCAGTACTTC. It encodes CATSRTGGSYEQYF.

This clone appeared a few times. The CDR3 loop reads CASSLGTSGSPGGETQYF. In DNA, the CDR3 is TGTGCCAGCAGCCTAGGGACTAGCGGGAGTCCCGGTGGGGAGACCCAGTACTTC. V gene TRBV7-2 combines with J gene TRBJ2-5; 14 bases agree with TRBD2. This CDR3 region has 18 residues. The germline V gene has CDR1 SGHTA and CDR2 FQGNSA. V gave up 5 bases and J gave up 5 bases; unmatched junction bases: 13.

The rearrangement joins TRBV6-1 to TRBJ2-7; maybe TRBD2 (5 bases). The CDR3 loop spans 13 amino acids. Germline V gene data show CDR1 as MNHNS and CDR2 as SASEGT. V lost 4 bases and J 3 bases, leaving 10 bases between the germline ends. CDR3 nucleotides: TGTGCCAGCAGTGTTTCCGGGGACTACGAGCAGTACTTC. It encodes CASSVSGDYEQYF.

V usage is TRBV27 and J usage is TRBJ2-7; 14 bases agree with TRBD2. Germline loops: CDR1 MNHEY, CDR2 SMNVEV (reference sequence). The CDR3 spans 17 residues. V trimming: 5 bases; J trimming: 7 bases; junction bases outside the gene matches: 13. The CDR3 bases are TGTGCCAGCAGTAGGACTAGCGGGAGGCCCGGGACGGGAGAGCAGTACTTC. Translating gives CASSRTSGRPGTGEQYF.

The genes are TRBV30 and TRBJ1-1, with D possibly TRBD1 on 6 matching bases. CDR1 is GTSNPN and CDR2 is SVGIG in the germline V gene (reference sequence). V shed 4 bases and J shed 4 bases, with 16 bases lying between them. There are 14 residues in the CDR3. The CDR3 nucleotides are TGTGCCTGGACCCAAGACCAGGGGCTCACTGAAGCTTTCTTT. It yields the protein CAWTQDQGLTEAFF.

This clone was seen just once. This chain links TRBV11-2 with TRBJ2-2, with D tentatively TRBD2 (5 bases). Germline CDR1 reads SGHAT; CDR2 reads FQNNGV. This CDR3 contains 14 residues. V lost 6 bases and J lost 4, with 12 bases in between. In DNA form, the CDR3 reads TGTGCCAGCAGTCGATCGGGATCCACCGGGGAGCTGTTTTTT. Encoded protein: CASSRSGSTGELFF.

This rearrangement joins TRBV2 to TRBJ1-2, with 8 bases identical to TRBD1. With 4 bases clipped from V and 6 bases from J, the junction kept 10 bases outside the gene matches. This CDR3 has 15 residues. Germline V gene lookup returns CDR1 SNHLY and CDR2 FYNNEI. The chain's CDR3 is CASSVMVRGQDGYTF. Written as DNA, the CDR3 is TGTGCCAGCAGTGTAATGGTCAGGGGGCAAGATGGCTACACCTTC.

The rearrangement links TRBV5-1 to TRBJ2-5; 10 bases are shared with TRBD1. Germline CDR1 and CDR2: SGHRS and YFSETQ. The CDR3 runs 15 residues. Trimming cost V 1 base and J 1 base; bases outside gene matches: 1. The CDR3 nucleotides read TGCGCCAGCAGCTTGAGGACAGGGGGCCAAGAGACCCAGTACTTC. This sequence encodes CASSLRTGGQETQYF.

The chain recombines TRBV28 with TRBJ2-2; weak D call: TRBD2 (6 bases). Trimming took 8 bases from V and 0 from J, leaving 16 bases between them. There are 16 residues in the CDR3. The germline gives CDR1 MDHEN, CDR2 SYDVKM. CDR3 residues: CASVGTGLSNTGELFF. The DNA of the CDR3 is TGTGCCAGCGTTGGGACGGGACTCTCGAACACCGGGGAGCTGTTTTTT.

The V gene is TRBV28, the J gene TRBJ1-2, with 7 bases matching TRBD1. The junction had 16 bases not matched to a gene; V was cut back by 10 bases and J by 2 bases. CDR1 MDHEN and CDR2 SYDVKM come from the germline V gene. This CDR3 is 16 amino acids long. The CDR3 DNA follows: TGTGCCATCGGGTTGAGACAGGGATCGGTAAACTATGGCTACACCTTC. Its translation is CAIGLRQGSVNYGYTF.

The chain couples TRBV19 to TRBJ2-5, with 7 positions matching TRBD1. Germline loops: CDR1 LNHDA, CDR2 SQIVND (reference sequence). V lost 5 bases, J lost 5 bases, and 14 bases stayed unmatched. The CDR3 extends over 16 amino acids. CDR3 DNA sequence: TGTGCCAGTAGTTCCGGACAGGCGGCCCAAGAGGAGACCCAGTACTTC. Translated, it gives CASSSGQAAQEETQYF.

The J gene is TRBJ1-2, the V gene TRBV7-4; D may be TRBD1 (5 bases). Germline assignment: CDR1 SGHVT and CDR2 SQSDAQ. This CDR3 is 12 amino acids long. Between the trimmed V and J ends, which lost 3 bases and 5 bases, there was a span of 7 bases. CDR3 DNA: TGTGCCAGCAGCTTCAGGGATTATGGCTACACCTTC. As protein: CASSFRDYGYTF.

The chain employs TRBV7-3 and TRBJ2-1, with TRBD2 matching 14 bases. The CDR3 spans 18 residues. The germline V gene encodes CDR1 SGHTA and CDR2 FQGTGA. V dropped 4 bases and J dropped 0; count of bases not matched to a gene: 5. CDR3 amino acids: CASSSGTSGSTSYNEQFF. The CDR3 nucleotides read TGTGCCAGCAGCTCTGGGACTAGCGGGAGCACCTCCTACAATGAGCAGTTCTTC. The variable domain in full, with the rest retrieved from reference TRBV7-3 and TRBJ2-1, is GAGVSQTPSNKVTEKGKYVELRCDPISGHTALYWYRQSLGQGPEFLIYFQGTGAADDSGLPNDRFFAVRPEGSVSTLKIQRTERGDSAVYLCASSSGTSGSTSYNEQFFGPGTRLTVL.